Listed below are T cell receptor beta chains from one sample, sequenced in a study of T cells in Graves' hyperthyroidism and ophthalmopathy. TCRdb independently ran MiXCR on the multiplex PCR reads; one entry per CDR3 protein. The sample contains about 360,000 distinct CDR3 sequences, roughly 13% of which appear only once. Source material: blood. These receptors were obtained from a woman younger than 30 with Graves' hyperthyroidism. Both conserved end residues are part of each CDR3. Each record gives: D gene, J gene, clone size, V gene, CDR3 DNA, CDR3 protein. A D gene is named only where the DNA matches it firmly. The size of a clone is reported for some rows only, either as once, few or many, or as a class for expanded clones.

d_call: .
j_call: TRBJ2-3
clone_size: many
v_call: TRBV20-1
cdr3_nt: TGCAGTGCGCTGGACAGCACAGATACGCAGTATTTT
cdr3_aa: CSALDSTDTQYF

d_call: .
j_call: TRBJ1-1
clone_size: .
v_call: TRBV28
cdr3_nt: TGTGCCAGCAGTTCCGTTGTCGGCACTGAAGCTTTCTTT
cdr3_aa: CASSSVVGTEAFF

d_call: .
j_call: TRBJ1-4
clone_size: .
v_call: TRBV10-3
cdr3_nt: TGTGCCATCAGTGATGGGCAGGGTGGAGAAAAACTGTTTTTT
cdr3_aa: CAISDGQGGEKLFF

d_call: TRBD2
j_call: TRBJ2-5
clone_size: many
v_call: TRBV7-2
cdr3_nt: TGTGCCAGCAGCATTAGCTGGGCGGGGGGAGGGACCCAGTACTTC
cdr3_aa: CASSISWAGGGTQYF

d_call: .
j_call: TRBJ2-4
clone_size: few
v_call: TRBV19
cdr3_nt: TGTGCCACCGTATGGGGCCTGTGGACCAAAAACATTCAGTACTTC
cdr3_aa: CATVWGLWTKNIQYF

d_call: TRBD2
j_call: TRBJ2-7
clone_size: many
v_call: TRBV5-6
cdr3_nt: TGTGCCAGCAGCCGTATCGGGGGGGACCACGAGCAGTACTTC
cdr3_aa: CASSRIGGDHEQYF

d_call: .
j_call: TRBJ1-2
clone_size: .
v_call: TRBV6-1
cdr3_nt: TGTGCCAGCAGAATGGGTTCTAACTATGGCTACACCTTC
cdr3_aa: CASRMGSNYGYTF

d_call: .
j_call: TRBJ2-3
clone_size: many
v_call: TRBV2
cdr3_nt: TGTGCCGGAGGGGGCGGCGGCACAGATACGCAGTATTTT
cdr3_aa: CAGGGGGTDTQYF

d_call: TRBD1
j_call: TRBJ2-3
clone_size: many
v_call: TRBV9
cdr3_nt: TGTGCCAGCAGCGTAGTCCTGGGACAGGGCACAGATACGCAGTATTTT
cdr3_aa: CASSVVLGQGTDTQYF

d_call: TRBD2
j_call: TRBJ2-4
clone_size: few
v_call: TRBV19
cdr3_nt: TGTGCCAGTAGTATAGAGGGGACTAGCGGGAGAGACATTCAGTACTTC
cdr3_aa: CASSIEGTSGRDIQYF

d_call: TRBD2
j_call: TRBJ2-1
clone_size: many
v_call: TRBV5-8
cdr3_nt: TGTGCCAGCAGCAAGTGGACTAGCGACAATGAGCAGTTCTTC
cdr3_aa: CASSKWTSDNEQFF

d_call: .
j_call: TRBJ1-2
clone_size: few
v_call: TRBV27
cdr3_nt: TGTGCCAGCAGTTTATCCCAAGACAGGCCACGTAACTATGGCTACACCTTC
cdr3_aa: CASSLSQDRPRNYGYTF

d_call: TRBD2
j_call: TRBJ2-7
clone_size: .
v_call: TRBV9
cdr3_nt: TGTGCCAGCAGCGCCGGAGCGGGAGGGCCAAACGAGCAGTACTTC
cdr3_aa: CASSAGAGGPNEQYF

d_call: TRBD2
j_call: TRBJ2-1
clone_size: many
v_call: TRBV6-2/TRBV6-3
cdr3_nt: TGTGCCAGCAGCCTACTGACTAGCGGGAGGATGGATGAGCAGTTCTTC
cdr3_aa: CASSLLTSGRMDEQFF

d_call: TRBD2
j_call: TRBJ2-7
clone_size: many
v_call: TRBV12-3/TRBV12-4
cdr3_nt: TGTGCCAGCAGTCCTACTAGCGGGGCTGTCTTCTCCTACGAGCAGTACTTC
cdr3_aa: CASSPTSGAVFSYEQYF

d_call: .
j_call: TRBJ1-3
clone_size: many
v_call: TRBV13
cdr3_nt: TGTGCCAGCAGCCCGGGGGGGGCTCTAAACACCATATATTTT
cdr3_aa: CASSPGGALNTIYF

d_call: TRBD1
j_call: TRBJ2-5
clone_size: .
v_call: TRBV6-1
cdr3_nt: TGTGCCAGCAGTGTTGCTTGGACAGGAGGTTTCCGGGAGACCCAGTACTTC
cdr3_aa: CASSVAWTGGFRETQYF

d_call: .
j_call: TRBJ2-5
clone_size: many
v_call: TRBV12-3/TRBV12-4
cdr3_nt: TGTGCCAGCAGGCGGACGGTCACCATGGGAGAGACCCAGTACTTC
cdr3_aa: CASRRTVTMGETQYF

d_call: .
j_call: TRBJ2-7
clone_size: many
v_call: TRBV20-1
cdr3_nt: TGCAGTGCTAGCGGACTCAGAGTCTACGAGCAGTACTTC
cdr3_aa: CSASGLRVYEQYF

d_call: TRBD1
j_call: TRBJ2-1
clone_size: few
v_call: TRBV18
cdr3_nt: TGTGCCAGCTCACTAACGACAGGGGCAGTAGGAAATGAGCAGTTCTTC
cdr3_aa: CASSLTTGAVGNEQFF

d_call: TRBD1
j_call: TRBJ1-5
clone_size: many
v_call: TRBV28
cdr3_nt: TGTGCCAGCATTCTAGGGACAGGGAATAAGCCCCAGCATTTT
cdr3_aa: CASILGTGNKPQHF

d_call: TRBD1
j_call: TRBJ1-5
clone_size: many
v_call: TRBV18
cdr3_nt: TGTGCCAGCTCACCGACCCGGACAGGGTTCAATCAGCCCCAGCATTTT
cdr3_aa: CASSPTRTGFNQPQHF